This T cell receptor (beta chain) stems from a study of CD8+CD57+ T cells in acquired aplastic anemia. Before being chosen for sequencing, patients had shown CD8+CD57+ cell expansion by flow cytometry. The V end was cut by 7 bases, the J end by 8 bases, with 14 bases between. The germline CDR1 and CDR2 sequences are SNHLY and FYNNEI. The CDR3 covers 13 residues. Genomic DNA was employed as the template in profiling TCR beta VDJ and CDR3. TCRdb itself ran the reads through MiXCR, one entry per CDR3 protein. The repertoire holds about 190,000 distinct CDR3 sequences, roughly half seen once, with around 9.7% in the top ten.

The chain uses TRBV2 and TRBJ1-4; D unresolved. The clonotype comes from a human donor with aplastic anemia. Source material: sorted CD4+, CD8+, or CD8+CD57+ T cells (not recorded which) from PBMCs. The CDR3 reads CASTGRSVEKLFF. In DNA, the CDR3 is TGTGCCAGCACGGGCAGGTCGGTCGAAAAACTGTTTTTT.